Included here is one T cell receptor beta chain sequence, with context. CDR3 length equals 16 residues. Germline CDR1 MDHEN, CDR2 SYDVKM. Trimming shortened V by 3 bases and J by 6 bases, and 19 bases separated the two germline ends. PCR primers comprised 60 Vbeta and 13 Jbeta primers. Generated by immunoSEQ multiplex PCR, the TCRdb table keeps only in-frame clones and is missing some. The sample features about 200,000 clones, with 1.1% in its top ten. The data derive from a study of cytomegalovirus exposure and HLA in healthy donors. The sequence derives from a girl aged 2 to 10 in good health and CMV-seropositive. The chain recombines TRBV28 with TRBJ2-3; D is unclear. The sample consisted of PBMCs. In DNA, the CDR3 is TGTGCCAGCAGTTTTGGGCTCCCTTTGTTGGCGGATACGCAGTATTTT. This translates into CASSFGLPLLADTQYF.